One sample yielded the 8 T cell receptor beta chains listed below, sequenced in a study of technical replicates of blood from a few donors. Libraries were prepared by immunoSEQ multiplex PCR; TCRdb keeps only in-frame clonotypes and omits some of them. The profile shows more than 75,000 clones, under 95% of them singletons. Material for sequencing was T cells isolated from PBMCs. The source of these receptors is a human donor in good health.

CDR3 sequence reads: CASSLERGEDYGYTF. The CDR3 nucleotides are TGCGCCAGCAGCTTGGAACGCGGGGAGGACTATGGCTACACCTTC. The chain couples TRBV5-1 to TRBJ1-2; D not resolved. With 0 bases removed from V and 3 bases from J, the gap between germline ends came to 12 bases. Germline V gene data show CDR1 as SGHRS and CDR2 as YFSETQ. The CDR3 spans 15 residues.

This rearrangement joins TRBV11-3 to TRBJ1-2; 7 bases map to TRBD1. The V gene end was trimmed by 4 bases and the J gene end by 5 bases; junction bases not matched to a gene: 4. This CDR3 has 13 amino acids. Germline V gene lookup returns CDR1 SGHNT and CDR2 YENEEA. CDR3 in amino acids: CASSSGQTYGYTF. As DNA, the CDR3 is TGTGCCAGCAGCTCGGGACAGACTTATGGCTACACCTTC. Filled out from reference TRBV11-3 and TRBJ1-2, the complete variable domain reads EAGVVQSPRYKIIEKKQPVAFWCNPISGHNTLYWYLQNLGQGPELLIRYENEEAVDDSQLPKDRFSAERLKGVDSTLKIQPAELGDSAVYLCASSSGQTYGYTFGSGTRLTVV.

This chain uses TRBV4-2 with TRBJ2-1, with 7 bases identical to TRBD2. The CDR3 covers 15 residues. V lost 6 bases to trimming and J lost 5 bases; unmatched junction nucleotides: 10. Germline loops: CDR1 LGHNA, CDR2 YNFKEQ. CDR3: CASSVLATVNNEQFF. In DNA, the CDR3 is TGTGCCAGCAGTGTACTAGCGACGGTCAACAATGAGCAGTTCTTC.

The chain employs TRBV5-6 and TRBJ2-5; 9 bases line up with TRBD1. Trimming removed 4 bases from V and 2 bases from J; junction bases left unmatched: 9. Germline V gene lookup returns CDR1 SGHDT and CDR2 YYEEEE. The CDR3 totals 16 residues. The CDR3 nucleotides are TGTGCCAGCAGCCTGACTGTTGGGACAGGGCAAGAGACCCAGTACTTC. Its translation: CASSLTVGTGQETQYF. Supplemented by reference TRBV5-6 and TRBJ2-5, the full variable domain reads DAGVTQSPTHLIKTRGQQVTLRCSPKSGHDTVSWYQQALGQGPQFIFQYYEEEERQRGNFPDRFSGHQFPNYSSELNVNALLLGDSALYLCASSLTVGTGQETQYFGPGTRLLVL.

The chain carries TRBV4-1 and TRBJ2-7; 10 bases match TRBD1. Germline values: CDR1 MGHRA, CDR2 YSYEKL. The CDR3 length is 15 residues. Trimming took 5 bases from V and 4 from J; bases not matched to a gene: 8. CDR3 residues: CASSAGQGVMYEQYF. The DNA for the CDR3 is TGCGCCAGCAGCGCCGGACAGGGGGTGATGTACGAGCAGTACTTC.

This clone was counted between two and nine times. The identical CDR3 is also encoded by other nucleotide sequences in the sample. V usage is TRBV4-1 and J usage is TRBJ1-1; 8 bases map to TRBD1. The CDR3 totals 16 residues. With 3 bases clipped from V and 5 bases from J, the junction kept 11 bases outside the gene matches. The germline V gene has CDR1 MGHRA and CDR2 YSYEKL. This CDR3 is CASSQTLGQGGTEAFF. The CDR3 region has the DNA TGCGCCAGCAGCCAGACCCTCGGACAGGGCGGGACTGAAGCTTTCTTT.

The chain uses TRBV6-1 and TRBJ1-1; D is unclear. V gave up 2 bases and J gave up 4 bases, with 14 bases separating them. The CDR3 consists of 15 residues. Germline V gene lookup returns CDR1 MNHNS and CDR2 SASEGT. The CDR3 sequence is CASSELRASVTEAFF. In DNA, the CDR3 is TGTGCCAGCAGTGAACTGAGGGCGAGTGTCACTGAAGCTTTCTTT.

The gene calls are TRBV29-1 and TRBJ2-1, with 10 bases fitting TRBD1. Germline V gives CDR1 SQVTM, CDR2 ANQGSEA. The CDR3 spans 16 residues. The ends lost 7 bases at V and 7 bases at J; junction bases unmatched: 16. CDR3: CSGRPRTGGMGNEQFF. The CDR3 coding sequence is TGCAGCGGGCGACCAAGGACAGGGGGTATGGGAAATGAGCAGTTCTTC.